One sample yielded the 3 T cell receptor beta chains listed below, sequenced in a study of blood T cell repertoires in COVID-19. The data were produced by immunoSEQ multiplex PCR, yet TCRdb's version contains in-frame clones alone and is incomplete. The sample lists about 38,000 clones, around 85% occurring once. Sequencing was done on a sample of peripheral blood. Every receptor here comes from a man aged 50 or older with active COVID-19.

This clone was seen a few times. The chain joins TRBV10-1 to TRBJ1-1, with 7 bases matching TRBD1. This CDR3 is built from 13 residues. The V and J ends lost 8 bases and 7 bases, in that order; junction bases with no gene match: 10. Germline V CDR1 and CDR2: WNHNN, SYGVQD (reference sequence). CDR3 sequence: CASQTGMYGEAFF. The CDR3 DNA is TGCGCCAGCCAGACAGGGATGTATGGTGAAGCTTTCTTT.

The chain has TRBV25-1 and TRBJ2-3; TRBD2 agrees at 9 bases. V was clipped by 3 bases and J by 4 bases; unmatched bases: 5. This CDR3 contains 15 residues. CDR1 MGHDK and CDR2 SYGVNS come from the germline V gene. The CDR3 is CASSEAGGPPDTQYF. The CDR3 DNA sequence: TGTGCCAGCAGTGAGGCGGGGGGGCCGCCAGATACGCAGTATTTT.

A few counts support this clone. The chain couples TRBV7-2 to TRBJ1-5; D gene uncertain. The CDR3 is made up of 15 amino acids. V lost 1 base and J 0 bases, leaving 7 bases between the germline ends. The V gene's germline CDR1 is SGHTA and CDR2 FQGNSA. The chain's CDR3 is CASSLGPNSNQPQHF. DNA for the CDR3: TGTGCCAGCAGCTTAGGTCCCAATAGCAATCAGCCCCAGCATTTT.